These 5 T cell receptor beta chains share one sample of origin, sequenced in a study of spatial heterogeneity in lung cancer. Regarding the study as a whole: It was found that expanded intratumoral alpha and beta TCR counts tracked tumor mutation counts.

Their recognized antigens are unknown. TCRdb fed the 5' RACE reads into MiXCR, producing one record per CDR3 protein. The sample shows roughly 7,000 distinct CDR3 sequences, about 14% of them seen only once. Time point described: sample taken at primary tumor resection. The starting material was lung tumor tissue, obtained at surgery. The receptors were sampled from a female donor with early-stage non-small cell lung cancer.

By share of the sample, this clonotype is medium-sized. The genes are TRBV30 and TRBJ2-2; 8 positions match TRBD1. Per germline, CDR1 GTSNPN and CDR2 SVGIG (reference sequence). This CDR3 comprises 14 residues. V lost 2 bases to trimming and J lost 9 bases; unmatched junction nucleotides: 8. CDR3 residues: CAWSSGGGTWELFF. CDR3 in DNA: TGTGCCTGGAGTTCAGGGGGCGGGACATGGGAGCTGTTTTTT.

The rearrangement uses TRBV6-2 or TRBV6-3 and TRBJ2-1, with 8 bases fitting TRBD1. V gave up 7 bases and J gave up 9 bases; unmatched junction bases: 11. There are 14 residues in the CDR3. Germline CDR1 is MNHEY and CDR2 is SVGEGT. The CDR3 DNA sequence: TGTGCCAGCACCCCAATGACAGGGGACAGTGAGCAGTTCTTC. Translation: CASTPMTGDSEQFF.

This clonotype rates as medium-sized. The chain joins TRBV4-1 to TRBJ1-4; TRBD1 is a possible D gene (6 bases). The CDR3 consists of 14 residues. With 3 bases removed from V and 4 bases from J, the gap between germline ends came to 9 bases. Germline CDR1 reads MGHRA; CDR2 reads YSYEKL. CDR3 bases: TGCGCCAGCAGCCAGGGACACCGTAATGAAAAACTGTTTTTT. Its translation is CASSQGHRNEKLFF.

This clonotype was counted ten times or more. The chain carries TRBV6-2 or TRBV6-3 and TRBJ2-1; 9 bases align to TRBD2. The length of the CDR3 is 17 residues. Trimming took 4 bases from V and 3 from J; bases not matched to a gene: 10. CDR1 and CDR2 from the germline V gene are MNHEY and SVGEGT. CDR3 sequence reads: CASSFRPGTSLYNEQFF. In nucleotides, the CDR3 is TGTGCCAGCAGTTTCAGGCCCGGGACTAGCCTCTACAATGAGCAGTTCTTC.

This clonotype was detected ten times or more. At one end the junction does not follow the germline gene, possibly because of a read error. The J gene is TRBJ1-5, the V gene TRBV7-2; 8 bases map to TRBD1. The germline V gene has CDR1 SGHTA and CDR2 FQGNSA. The CDR3 loop spans 14 amino acids. Here the CDR3 DNA reads TGTGTCAGCAGCTTGAAGACAGGGGCCCAGCCCCAGCATTTT. Translation gives CVSSLKTGAQPQHF.